The following is a T cell receptor (beta chain) sequence with its context. Antigen: not known. These data come from a study of cytomegalovirus exposure and HLA in healthy donors. The overall study: A preliminary data release comprised tens of millions of unique TCRs obtained from HLA-typed donors.

This PCR relied on a set of 60 Vbeta primers and 13 Jbeta primers. In the authors' workflow: A later analysis counted approximately 80 million unique TCR beta chains, roughly 11 million shared. Sequencing was performed with immunoSEQ multiplex PCR; in TCRdb, only in-frame clones are kept and a portion is missing. D and trimming come from the DNA, and the V and J calls and clone size come from that table. The repertoire consists of 75,000 to 100,000 clones, with around 78% occurring once and the leading ten covering 0.55% to 0.65%. Overall study results and limits: Later on, an analysis showed TCR association rates differing by HLA locus, with DRB1 the most and HLA-C the fewest. Researchers reported in a later analysis that common viral pathogens appeared linked to several top clusters.

This CDR3 region has 16 residues. Per germline, CDR1 MNHEY and CDR2 SMNVEV (reference sequence). After removal of 4 bases from V and 3 bases from J, the junction contained 10 bases not matched to a gene. The chain combines TRBV27 with TRBJ2-7; 9 bases fit TRBD1. Specimen: PBMCs. The TCR comes from a young man in good health and CMV-seronegative. The CDR3 region has the DNA TGTGCCAGCAGTTCACGCTCCGGGACAGGGCTCTACGAGCAGTACGTC. It codes for CASSSRSGTGLYEQYV.